The 22 T cell receptor beta chains below all came from one sample that was sequenced in a study of cytomegalovirus exposure and HLA in healthy donors. PCR involved 60 Vbeta and 13 Jbeta primers. Profiled with immunoSEQ multiplex PCR; TCRdb holds only in-frame clones, not every one. The data show some 100,000 clones, about four fifths seen once. Sequenced material: PBMCs. These receptors originate from a woman in her 70s in good health and CMV-seropositive.

The V and J genes are TRBV5-4 and TRBJ2-5; 10 bases match TRBD1. V dropped 4 bases and J dropped 4; count of bases not matched to a gene: 7. The CDR3 covers 15 residues. Germline CDR1 reads SGHNT; CDR2 reads YYREEE (reference sequence). CDR3 protein: CASSLRQGAGETQYF. DNA for the CDR3: TGTGCCAGCAGCCTGCGACAGGGGGCAGGAGAGACCCAGTACTTC.

This sequence joins TRBV4-1 and TRBJ1-2; D is perhaps TRBD1 (5 bases). Trimming stripped 8 bases from V and 4 bases from J, with 20 bases between. CDR1 and CDR2 from the germline V gene are MGHRA and YSYEKL. This CDR3 has 15 amino acids. Here the CDR3 DNA reads TGCGCCAGCGGCGGCGGGGGTGGGAAGACCTATGGCTACACCTTC. Translated: CASGGGGGKTYGYTF.

The chain couples TRBV28 to TRBJ2-7; TRBD2 agrees at 9 bases. V shed 4 bases and J 6 bases; nucleotides not matched to a gene: 16. The CDR3 runs to 17 residues. CDR1 is MDHEN, CDR2 SYDVKM, per germline. The chain's CDR3 is CASSSWVGGRAGGEQYF. In nucleotides, the CDR3 is TGTGCCAGCAGTTCATGGGTGGGAGGCCGAGCGGGGGGCGAGCAGTACTTC.

The V gene is TRBV11-3, the J gene TRBJ2-7, with D uncertain. The germline V and J ends were trimmed by 2 bases and 0 bases, with 8 bases remaining between them. This CDR3 is built from 14 residues. The germline V gene encodes CDR1 SGHNT and CDR2 YENEEA. The DNA of the CDR3 is TGTGCCAGCAGCTTAACCTCCAGCTCCTACGAGCAGTACTTC. Its protein is CASSLTSSSYEQYF.

V and J are TRBV19 and TRBJ1-1; tentatively, D is TRBD1 (5 bases). Germline V gene data show CDR1 as LNHDA and CDR2 as SQIVND (reference sequence). Trimming shortened V by 10 bases and J by 1 base, and 13 bases separated the two germline ends. The CDR3 loop spans 13 amino acids. The CDR3 DNA reads TGTGCCACTTCGGACACTTCGAACACTGAAGCTTTCTTT. Protein sequence: CATSDTSNTEAFF.

This sequence joins TRBV19 and TRBJ2-7; D is unclear. The CDR3 has 13 amino acids. V was shortened by 2 bases and J by 3 bases, with 8 bases between the two germline ends. Germline V CDR1 and CDR2: LNHDA, SQIVND (reference sequence). The CDR3 DNA sequence: TGTGCCAGTAGTATACAGGATAACTACGAGCAGTACTTC. This encodes CASSIQDNYEQYF.

The chain is built from TRBV2 and TRBJ1-5, with TRBD1 matching over 9 bases. V was clipped by 4 bases and J by 9 bases; unmatched bases: 10. Germline CDR1 is SNHLY and CDR2 is FYNNEI. The length of the CDR3 is 15 residues. The CDR3: CASSGTGQGPRPQHF. The CDR3 nucleotides are TGTGCCAGCAGTGGAACGGGACAGGGTCCTAGGCCCCAGCATTTT.

The rearrangement uses TRBV11-2 and TRBJ1-1; D perhaps matches TRBD1 (6 bases). V was pared by 3 bases and J by 9 bases, with 14 bases between. There are 13 residues in the CDR3. In germline, CDR1 is SGHAT, CDR2 FQNNGV. This CDR3 reads CASSLGAGTQAFF. CDR3 bases: TGTGCCAGCAGCTTGGGGGCGGGCACACAAGCTTTCTTT.

The chain employs TRBV7-9 and TRBJ2-7; 14 bases map to TRBD2. The CDR3 runs to 16 residues. The germline gives CDR1 SEHNR, CDR2 FQNEAQ (reference sequence). The ends lost 4 bases at V and 4 bases at J; junction bases unmatched: 6. In DNA, the CDR3 is TGTGCCAGCAGCTCAGACGGGACTAGCGGGAGATACGAGCAGTACTTC. Translation: CASSSDGTSGRYEQYF.

This clone was recorded once. This chain connects TRBV19 to TRBJ2-3; 11 bases fit TRBD2. From germline, CDR1 is LNHDA and CDR2 SQIVND (reference sequence). The CDR3 consists of 16 residues. The V and J ends lost 0 bases and 4 bases, in that order; junction bases with no gene match: 3. The CDR3 is CASSIELSGRADTQYF. In DNA form, the CDR3 reads TGTGCCAGTAGTATAGAACTTAGCGGGAGGGCAGATACGCAGTATTTT.

The gene calls are TRBV4-1 and TRBJ2-5; TRBD2 is a possible D gene (5 bases). Germline CDR1 reads MGHRA; CDR2 reads YSYEKL. The CDR3 contains 15 residues. V was cut by 1 base and J by 1 base, with 10 bases left in between. Here the CDR3 reads CASSQGVGVQETQYF. The CDR3 nucleotides read TGCGCCAGCAGCCAAGGGGTCGGGGTCCAAGAGACCCAGTACTTC.

The chain employs TRBV10-3 and TRBJ1-5; the match to TRBD1 covers 9 bases. This CDR3 is 13 amino acids long. J gave up 3 bases and V 8 bases, and 2 bases lay outside the gene matches. The germline CDR1 and CDR2 sequences are ENHRY and SYGVKD. The CDR3 sequence is CAIGQGINQPQHF. The CDR3 DNA sequence: TGTGCCATCGGACAGGGGATCAATCAGCCCCAGCATTTT.

This clone was observed a handful of times. The rearrangement links TRBV5-4 to TRBJ2-7; the D gene is possibly TRBD1 (6 bases). V was trimmed by 4 bases and J by 1 base, leaving 9 bases between them. Germline V lookup: CDR1 SGHNT, CDR2 YYREEE (reference sequence). The length of the CDR3 is 13 residues. The CDR3 bases are TGTGCCAGCAGCCCCGGACAGTCCTACGAGCAGTACTTC. Translating gives CASSPGQSYEQYF.

On this clone itself: Other DNA sequences of this sample code for an identical CDR3. This sequence joins TRBV9 and TRBJ1-1; a weak D match, TRBD1 (5 bases). CDR3 length equals 13 residues. Trimming took 2 bases from V and 1 from J, leaving 6 bases between them. The germline gives CDR1 SGDLS, CDR2 YYNGEE. Here the CDR3 DNA reads TGTGCCAGCAGCGTTAGGGGGAACACTGAAGCTTTCTTT. This gives the protein CASSVRGNTEAFF.

This chain joins TRBV27 and TRBJ2-1; 10 bases fit TRBD2. CDR1 MNHEY and CDR2 SMNVEV come from the germline V gene (reference sequence). V trimming: 5 bases; J trimming: 4 bases; junction bases outside the gene matches: 8. The CDR3 covers 16 residues. The CDR3 DNA reads TGTGCCAGCAGTCGAACAATAGCGGGGGGATACAATGAGCAGTTCTTC. Translating gives CASSRTIAGGYNEQFF.

This clone was observed a single time. The chain recombines TRBV11-3 with TRBJ2-5, with no clear D. This CDR3 has 12 residues. The ends were cut back, 4 bases at V and 0 bases at J, with 3 bases in the middle. CDR1 SGHNT and CDR2 YENEEA come from the germline V gene. The CDR3 sequence: CASSSDQETQYF. CDR3 bases: TGTGCCAGCAGCTCGGACCAAGAGACCCAGTACTTC.

The V call is TRBV28, the J call TRBJ2-3; TRBD2 matches at 8 bases. V dropped 2 bases and J dropped 4; count of bases not matched to a gene: 8. This CDR3 comprises 16 residues. Germline CDR1 is MDHEN and CDR2 is SYDVKM. The CDR3 sequence is CASSLLSGMWSDTQYF. The DNA of the CDR3 is TGTGCCAGCAGTTTACTTAGCGGGATGTGGTCAGATACGCAGTATTTT.

This clone occurred a few times. In nucleotides, the CDR3 is TGCGCCAGCGGGACAGGTGGGGGCGACGAGCAGTACTTC. The encoded protein is CASGTGGGDEQYF. The rearrangement uses TRBV10-2 and TRBJ2-7; 8 bases are a match to TRBD1. Trimming removed 8 bases from V and 5 bases from J; junction bases left unmatched: 8. The CDR3 consists of 13 residues. The germline gives CDR1 WSHSY, CDR2 SAAADI.

The V call is TRBV18, the J call TRBJ2-7; possibly TRBD1 for D (6 bases). The CDR3 spans 14 residues. Germline CDR1 KGHSH, CDR2 LQKENI. V was trimmed by 4 bases and J by 0 bases, leaving 10 bases between them. The CDR3 bases are TGTGCCAGCTCACTCGGACAGAACTCCTACGAGCAGTACTTC. Translating it yields CASSLGQNSYEQYF.

This clone has more than one count but fewer than ten. CDR3 loop: CASSGLAGEISYEQYF. As DNA, the CDR3 is TGTGCCAGCAGTGGGCTAGCGGGAGAGATCTCCTACGAGCAGTACTTC. The chain couples TRBV27 to TRBJ2-7; TRBD2 aligns across 10 bases. V shed 5 bases and J 0 bases; nucleotides not matched to a gene: 7. From germline, CDR1 is MNHEY and CDR2 SMNVEV (reference sequence). CDR3 length: 16 residues.

The DNA for the CDR3 is TGTGCCAGCAGCGCCGGGAGTACTGGAAACACCATATATTTT. This codes for CASSAGSTGNTIYF. The chain couples TRBV11-1 to TRBJ1-3; no reliable D call. Germline V gene lookup returns CDR1 SGHAT and CDR2 FQDESV (reference sequence). The CDR3 length is 14 residues. V lost 5 bases, J lost 2 bases, and 10 bases lay in between. The entire variable domain, with the rest obtained from reference TRBV11-1 and TRBJ1-3, is as follows: EAEVAQSPRYKITEKSQAVAFWCDPISGHATLYWYRQILGQGPELLVQFQDESVVDDSQLPKDRFSAERLKGVDSTLKIQPAELGDSAMYLCASSAGSTGNTIYFGEGSWLTVV.

A few counts support this clone. V usage is TRBV14 and J usage is TRBJ2-7, with D uncertain. Germline V gene lookup returns CDR1 SGHDN and CDR2 FVKESK. The V end was cut by 2 bases, the J end by 7 bases, with 9 bases between. The CDR3 is made up of 12 amino acids. CDR3 in DNA: TGTGCCAGCAGCCAACCGGGTAAAGAGCAGTACTTC. Translated, it gives CASSQPGKEQYF.